The 12 T cell receptor beta chains in this list originate from one sample, sequenced in a study of blood T cell repertoires in COVID-19. Profiling relied on immunoSEQ multiplex PCR, and the TCRdb table lists in-frame clones only, not all of them. The data show under 350,000 clones, roughly 85% seen once. Sample: PBMCs or T cells enriched from blood (not recorded which). These receptors all come from a woman aged 40 to 49 with acute COVID-19.

This clone was counted between two and nine times. The V and J genes are TRBV9 and TRBJ2-2; D is possibly TRBD1 (5 bases). Germline V gene data show CDR1 as SGDLS and CDR2 as YYNGEE. The CDR3 runs 16 residues. With 4 bases removed from V and 4 bases from J, the gap between germline ends came to 17 bases. CDR3 nucleotide sequence: TGTGCCAGCAGCCCCTCAAAAGGGGCGAGCACCGGGGAGCTGTTTTTT. It translates to CASSPSKGASTGELFF.

This sequence joins TRBV3-1 (or the pseudogene TRBV3-2) and TRBJ1-4, with TRBD1 matching over 7 bases. From germline, CDR1 is LGHDT and CDR2 YNNKEL (reference sequence). V was pared by 8 bases and J by 8 bases, with 17 bases of the junction left unmatched. The CDR3 sequence is 16 residues long. The CDR3 region has the DNA TGTGCCAGCTGCCGGGACAGTAAACGATTGGGGGAAAAACTGTTTTTT. This gives the protein CASCRDSKRLGEKLFF.

This chain uses TRBV6-5 with TRBJ1-2, with 7 bases that match TRBD1. CDR3 size: 12 residues. Looked up from germline, CDR1 is MNHEY and CDR2 is SVGAGI. With V trimmed by 8 bases and J by 6 bases, 6 bases remained unmatched. The CDR3 protein is CASGQALDGYTF. CDR3 nucleotides: TGTGCCAGCGGACAGGCCCTAGATGGCTACACCTTC.

The J gene is TRBJ2-2, the V gene TRBV4-3; D unresolved. Germline loops: CDR1 LGHNA, CDR2 YSLEER. V was clipped by 0 bases and J by 3 bases, with 8 bases between them. This CDR3 comprises 15 residues. The DNA for the CDR3 is TGCGCCAGCAGCCAAGAGGTGGCCTACACCGGGGAGCTGTTTTTT. Protein: CASSQEVAYTGELFF.

The V and J genes are TRBV11-3 and TRBJ2-2, with D perhaps TRBD2 (6 bases). The V end was cut by 3 bases, the J end by 4 bases, with 12 bases between. The CDR3 is 15 amino acids. The germline V gene has CDR1 SGHNT and CDR2 YENEEA. The CDR3 sequence: CASSFGAGPTGELFF. The DNA of the CDR3 is TGTGCCAGCAGCTTCGGGGCGGGACCCACCGGGGAGCTGTTTTTT. The full variable domain, in which reference TRBV11-3 and TRBJ2-2 provide the parts outside the CDR3, is EAGVVQSPRYKIIEKKQPVAFWCNPISGHNTLYWYLQNLGQGPELLIRYENEEAVDDSQLPKDRFSAERLKGVDSTLKIQPAELGDSAVYLCASSFGAGPTGELFFGEGSRLTVL.

The chain couples TRBV20-1 to TRBJ2-2; D is ambiguous. The CDR3 sequence is 14 residues long. Trimming cost V 3 bases and J 4 bases, with 12 bases left between them. Germline CDR1 is DFQATT and CDR2 is SNEGSKA (reference sequence). The CDR3 DNA reads TGCAGTGCTAGTGGTGGGTGGAGCACCGGGGAGCTGTTTTTT. Amino acid sequence: CSASGGWSTGELFF.

The chain recombines TRBV7-2 with TRBJ2-7; D is unclear. Germline CDR1 reads SGHTA; CDR2 reads FQGNSA. The CDR3 runs 14 residues. Trimming left V 1 base short and J 2 bases short, with 9 bases between. For the CDR3, the DNA is TGTGCCAGCAGCTTAGGCGGAGAAGCCTACGAGCAGTACTTC. This encodes CASSLGGEAYEQYF.

The gene calls are TRBV7-6 and TRBJ2-2, with D perhaps matching TRBD2 (5 bases). Germline assignment: CDR1 SGHVS and CDR2 FNYEAQ. This CDR3 spans 15 amino acids. The V end was cut by 5 bases, the J end by 8 bases, with 18 bases between. CDR3 nucleotides: TGTGCCAGCAGCCTCCCCCTCGCATCGGGGGGGGAGCTGTTTTTT. It yields the protein CASSLPLASGGELFF.

V usage is TRBV2 and J usage is TRBJ2-1; 16 bases fit TRBD2. The CDR3 extends over 17 amino acids. Looked up from germline, CDR1 is SNHLY and CDR2 is FYNNEI. The V segment lost 6 bases and the J segment 12 bases; nucleotides outside the gene matches: 14. The CDR3 DNA follows: TGTGCCAGCAGACCTCCGGGACTAGCGGGAGGGCCTATTGGGCAGTTCTTC. It is translated as CASRPPGLAGGPIGQFF.

The chain uses TRBV7-2 and TRBJ1-1; D might be TRBD1 (6 bases). Trimming removed 4 bases from V and 0 bases from J, with 9 bases in between. Germline V gene data show CDR1 as SGHTA and CDR2 as FQGNSA. The CDR3 sequence is 14 residues long. CDR3 loop: CASSSRGLNTEAFF. The CDR3 nucleotides read TGTGCCAGCAGCTCCAGGGGATTGAACACTGAAGCTTTCTTT.

V usage is TRBV19 and J usage is TRBJ2-2; the match to TRBD1 covers 7 bases. Trimming cost V 5 bases and J 4 bases; bases outside gene matches: 4. The CDR3 runs 14 residues. Germline-derived CDR1 and CDR2 are LNHDA and SQIVND (reference sequence). The CDR3 region has the DNA TGTGCCAGTAGTGAGGGGGCGACCACCGGGGAGCTGTTTTTT. Amino acids: CASSEGATTGELFF.

The rearrangement links TRBV9 to TRBJ1-2, with D possibly being TRBD1 (6 bases). V shed 0 bases and J shed 2 bases, with 11 bases lying between them. This CDR3 is 15 amino acids long. The germline CDR1 and CDR2 sequences are SGDLS and YYNGEE. The CDR3 coding sequence is TGTGCCAGCAGCGTAGGGGCAGGGGACAACTATGGCTACACCTTC. This translates into CASSVGAGDNYGYTF. Filled out from reference TRBV9 and TRBJ1-2, the complete variable domain reads DSGVTQTPKHLITATGQRVTLRCSPRSGDLSVYWYQQSLDQGLQFLIQYYNGEERAKGNILERFSAQQFPDLHSELNLSSLELGDSALYFCASSVGAGDNYGYTFGSGTRLTVV.